This T cell receptor (beta chain) was retrieved from a study of T cells after yellow fever vaccination. Study-wide results and caveats: Contaminants from the bulk population, in the form of abundant clonotypes, could be found in FACS-sorted repertoires. CD4 and CD8 compartments shared a small share of clonotypes. Booster samples showed a return of most primary-vaccination clones (under 98% CD4, 80% to 90% CD8).

In germline, CDR1 is DFQATT, CDR2 SNEGSKA (reference sequence). The CDR3 is 10 amino acids. V shed 7 bases and J shed 8 bases, with 9 bases lying between them. In making TCR cDNA, 5'RACE template switching added a universal primer site and UMIs to it. MiXCR was run by TCRdb on the 5' RACE reads, yielding one entry per CDR3 protein. The data contain under 300,000 distinct CDR3 sequences, 6.9% of them singletons. This clonotype has more than one count but fewer than ten. Its antigen is unidentified. The chain carries TRBV20-1 and TRBJ2-4; D ambiguous. The sequence came from a man aged 25-40 years who received the YFV17D yellow fever vaccine. Material: CD4+ T cells sorted from PBMCs, obtained 15 days after the yellow fever booster vaccination. This CDR3 reads CSVGFDIQYF. The DNA of the CDR3 is TGCAGTGTTGGGTTCGACATTCAGTACTTC.